The T cell receptor beta chain under discussion was sequenced for a study of T cells in Graves' hyperthyroidism and ophthalmopathy. Clinical Activity Scores of at least 3, NOSPECS grades of at least 4 and durations under 3 months characterized ophthalmopathy patients. Uncontrolled infections, other autoimmune diseases, pregnancy or lactation led to exclusion of patients. Study-wide results and limits: Blood held most thyroid clonotypes expanded above 0.001 frequency.

RNA transcripts served as the template for amplifying TCR beta CDR3 regions. The HTBI set primed first-round TCR CDR3 RT-PCR. TCRdb used MiXCR to reprocess the multiplex PCR reads, holding one entry per CDR3 protein. The sample lists 530,000 or so distinct CDR3 sequences; around 24% were seen once. There are many counts of this clonotype. Antigen: not known. The CDR3 runs 14 residues. V gave up 6 bases and J gave up 2 bases; unmatched junction bases: 7. This receptor was taken from a woman in her 30s with Graves' ophthalmopathy. The sample consisted of blood. The V and J genes are TRBV12-3 or TRBV12-4 and TRBJ2-7, with 7 bases that match TRBD1. CDR3 in DNA: TGTGCCAGCAGCCCACCGGGACAGCCCTACGAGCAGTACTTC. Its protein is CASSPPGQPYEQYF.